This T cell receptor (beta chain) appears in the sequencing data of a study of blood T cell repertoires in COVID-19 (dated by TCRdb to the early 2020s). Regarding the research as a whole: The collaborator samples originated in the United States, Italy and Spain and spanned the acute and convalescent phases of COVID-19. The material from the prospective study consisted of cDNA or gDNA derived from T cells, B-cell-depleted T cells, or PBMCs. Deeply sampled blood TCRbeta repertoires from subjects exposed to, actively infected with, or recovered from COVID-19 were included in the dataset. The repertoires were released in a freely available public database intended as a resource for research on the immune response to SARS-CoV-2. The samples were drawn from the first 160 participants of the ongoing ImmuneRACE study and from 1,254 subjects provided by 6 global collaborators. Nearly every sample came with metadata listing a de-identified subject ID, COVID-19 status, age in years and sex. Where HLA class I and class II types were available, the types were taken from metadata supplied by the sample provider, not from assay-based typing.

TCRbeta CDR3 regions were amplified from genomic DNA by means of the immunoSEQ Assay, a bias-controlled multiplex PCR. The study's processing was this. Nucleated cell counts per sample were estimated from amplification of reference gene primers within the assay. To quantify the absolute abundance of each unique TCRbeta CDR3 rearrangement, sequence reads were collapsed and filtered. For each sample, productive Simpson clonality was calculated as the square root of Simpson's diversity index across productive rearrangements. Held by TCRdb, this immuneACCESS table contains in-frame sequences only and omits some clones. Under half of the omission traces to an unresolved V gene where checked; the cause of the rest is unknown. V and J calls plus clone size are reproduced from that table; the DNA served to infer D and trimming. The sample data list tens of thousands of clones, and about 91% of these were observed just once. Around 1.9% of the sample goes to the ten largest clones.

Details on this clone: Its binding antigen is unknown. There are no base qualities to consult, and no much larger clone falls within one base.

Whole blood was collected in K2EDTA tubes by collaborating institutions according to the institutions' own protocols. For TCRbeta analysis, collaborators shipped samples in one of three forms: frozen whole blood, isolated PBMCs, or DNA extracted from either of those sample types. The V and J ends are trimmed by 7 bases and 2 bases, leaving 12 bases between them. CDR1 and CDR2, per the germline V gene, are MGHDK and SYGVNS. Measured from the cysteine to the phenylalanine, the CDR3 is 14 residues long. Just CDR3 DNA is preserved here, 42 bases in frame from base 1. The paper as a whole reports these results and caveats: How much clinical and demographic metadata was included differed by source and by participant, and the metadata was provided uncurated.

Sequencing used peripheral blood. The receptor's source is a woman of 80 years or more with active or convalescent COVID-19. The rearranged chain carries TRBV25-1 and TRBJ1-5; the D segment could be TRBD1, given 5 matching bases. The nucleotide sequence reads as follows: TGTGCCAGCACCCCCCCGGGGGGCAATCAGCCCCAGCATTTT. Its protein reads: CASTPPGGNQPQHF.